The following is a T cell receptor (beta chain) sequence with its context. What it recognizes is unknown. PCR employed 60 Vbeta and 13 Jbeta primers. Assay: immunoSEQ multiplex PCR; the TCRdb copy retains only in-frame clones and omits some. The sample records around 170,000 clones, approximately 84% being singletons. The CDR3 has 15 residues. The germline gives CDR1 SGHDT, CDR2 YYEEEE. Trimming took 8 bases from V and 3 from J, leaving 17 bases between them. This record belongs to a study of cytomegalovirus exposure and HLA in healthy donors. The overall study: Earlier findings included roughly 120 million unique TCR beta sequences obtained from 150 million to 200 million T cells. Broader study findings: Roughly uniform depth of sequencing across donors was assumed in presence/absence analyses.

This clonotype originated in a man aged 45-65 years in good health and CMV-seronegative. Sequenced sample: PBMCs. The rearrangement links TRBV5-6 to TRBJ1-4; perhaps TRBD1 as D (5 bases). CDR3 amino acids: CARHSGLWANEKLFF. The CDR3 coding sequence is TGTGCCAGACACTCGGGACTTTGGGCTAATGAAAAACTGTTTTTT.